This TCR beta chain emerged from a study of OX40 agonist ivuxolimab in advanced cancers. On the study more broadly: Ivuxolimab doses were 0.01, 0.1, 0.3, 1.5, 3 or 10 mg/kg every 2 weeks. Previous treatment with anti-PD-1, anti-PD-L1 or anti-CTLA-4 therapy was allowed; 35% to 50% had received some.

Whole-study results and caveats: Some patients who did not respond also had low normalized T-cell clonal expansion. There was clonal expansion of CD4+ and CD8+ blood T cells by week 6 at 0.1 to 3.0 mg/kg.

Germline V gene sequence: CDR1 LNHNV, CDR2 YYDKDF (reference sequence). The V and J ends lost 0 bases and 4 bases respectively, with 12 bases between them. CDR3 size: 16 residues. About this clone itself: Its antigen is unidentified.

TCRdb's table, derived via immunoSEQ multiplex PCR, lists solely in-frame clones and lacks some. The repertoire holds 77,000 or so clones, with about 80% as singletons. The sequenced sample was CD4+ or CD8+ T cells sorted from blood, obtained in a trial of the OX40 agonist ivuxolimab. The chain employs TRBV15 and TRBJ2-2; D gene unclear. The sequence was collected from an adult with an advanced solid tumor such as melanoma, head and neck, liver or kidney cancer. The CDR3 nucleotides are TGTGCCACCAGCAGAGATCCCGTGAAGGCCACCGGGGAGCTGTTTTTT. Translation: CATSRDPVKATGELFF.